Shown below are 18 T cell receptor beta chains from a single sample sequenced in a study of spatial heterogeneity in lung cancer. Sample time point: sample taken at primary tumor resection. Whole RNA, which was extracted from tumor, nontumor lung tissue or frozen PBMC, was sequenced without any cell sorting. One entry per CDR3 protein results from TCRdb running MiXCR on the 5' RACE reads. The table shows 20,000 to 25,000 distinct CDR3 sequences, with 5.5% to 8% occurring only once. Source: PBMCs, taken at surgery. These receptor sequences come from a male donor with early-stage non-small cell lung cancer.

In this sample, this clonotype turned up many times. CDR3 loop: CASSLLKRAAYEQYF. Here the CDR3 DNA reads TGTGCCAGCAGCTTGCTCAAGAGGGCGGCCTACGAGCAGTACTTC. The chain recombines TRBV5-6 with TRBJ2-7; D is possibly TRBD2 (5 bases). V lost 1 base and J 2 bases, leaving 13 bases between the germline ends. In germline, CDR1 is SGHDT, CDR2 YYEEEE. The CDR3 extends over 15 amino acids.

The V and J genes are TRBV12-3 or TRBV12-4 and TRBJ1-1; maybe TRBD1 (5 bases). The CDR3 spans 15 residues. Deletions cut 5 bases from V and 1 base from J, with 14 bases between. The CDR3 protein is CASSPTLGANTEAFF. The CDR3 coding sequence is TGTGCCAGCAGTCCTACGCTTGGGGCGAACACTGAAGCTTTCTTT.

This clonotype appeared many times. The chain links TRBV11-2 to TRBJ2-1; TRBD1 agrees at 8 bases. This CDR3 is built from 14 residues. J lost 9 bases, V lost 6 bases, and 10 bases had no gene match. The germline CDR1 and CDR2 sequences are SGHAT and FQNNGV. The CDR3 coding sequence is TGTGCCAGCAGTCAGGACAGGGAGGTTGGTGAGCAGTTCTTC. It translates to CASSQDREVGEQFF. Full variable domain (missing parts from reference TRBV11-2 and TRBJ2-1): EAGVAQSPRYKIIEKRQSVAFWCNPISGHATLYWYQQILGQGPKLLIQFQNNGVVDDSQLPKDRFSAERLKGVDSTLKIQPAKLEDSAVYLCASSQDREVGEQFFGPGTRLTVL.

This clonotype has at least ten counts. The J gene is TRBJ1-1, the V gene TRBV28; D gene unclear. The V and J ends lost 7 bases and 11 bases respectively, with 14 bases between them. The CDR3 has 11 amino acids. Germline CDR1 and CDR2: MDHEN and SYDVKM. The CDR3 loop is CASTVKGSAFF. The CDR3 DNA follows: TGTGCCAGCACCGTAAAAGGATCGGCTTTCTTT.

The rearrangement uses TRBV12-3 or TRBV12-4 and TRBJ2-7; D is perhaps TRBD1 (6 bases). There are 14 residues in the CDR3. V lost 6 bases, J lost 0 bases, and 12 bases lay in between. The DNA of the CDR3 is TGTGCCAGCAGCAGACAGGTGATCTCCTACGAGCAGTACTTC. This sequence encodes CASSRQVISYEQYF.

This clonotype has a handful of counts. The chain is built from TRBV4-3 and TRBJ2-6, with no clear D. Germline CDR1 and CDR2: LGHNA and YSLEER. The CDR3 extends over 15 amino acids. Deletions cut 0 bases from V and 4 bases from J, with 7 bases between. The CDR3 region has the DNA TGCGCCAGCAGCCAAGAAGGGTTCGGGGCCAACGTCCTGACTTTC. Translated: CASSQEGFGANVLTF.

This clonotype came up a few times. CDR3 sequence (DNA): TGCAGTGCTAGCGGGGGGGTGAACGAGCAGTACGTC. Amino acid sequence: CSASGGVNEQYV. V usage is TRBV20-1 and J usage is TRBJ2-7; 8 nucleotides agree with TRBD2. The CDR3 is 12 amino acids. The V gene end was trimmed by 3 bases and the J gene end by 5 bases; junction bases not matched to a gene: 3. Looked up from germline, CDR1 is DFQATT and CDR2 is SNEGSKA (reference sequence).

This clonotype was detected many times. The CDR3 bases are TGTGCCAGCAGTGTCGTGCCGACAGGCCGTGGCACTGAAGCTTTCTTT. This encodes CASSVVPTGRGTEAFF. This chain connects TRBV2 to TRBJ1-1; a possible D gene is TRBD1 (6 bases). The ends were cut back, 4 bases at V and 4 bases at J, with 19 bases in the middle. The CDR3 totals 16 residues. CDR1 is SNHLY and CDR2 is FYNNEI in the germline V gene.

This clonotype has a handful of counts. This sequence joins TRBV18 and TRBJ2-7; 10 nucleotides line up with TRBD2. CDR1 is KGHSH, CDR2 LQKENI, per germline. Losses at the gene ends were 4 bases for V and 0 bases for J; bases not matched to a gene: 9. The CDR3 sequence is 17 residues long. CDR3 in amino acids: CASSLRTSGPGSYEQYF. In DNA, the CDR3 is TGTGCCAGCTCACTACGGACTAGCGGACCCGGCTCCTACGAGCAGTACTTC.

This clonotype appeared many times. The chain is built from TRBV7-9 and TRBJ1-1, with no clear D. This CDR3 has 15 amino acids. V lost 4 bases, J lost 0 bases, and 12 bases lay in between. The V gene's germline CDR1 is SEHNR and CDR2 FQNEAQ (reference sequence). The CDR3: CASSSLSRMNTEAFF. DNA of the CDR3: TGTGCCAGCAGCTCCCTCAGTCGAATGAACACTGAAGCTTTCTTT. Looking up the rest from reference TRBV7-9 and TRBJ1-1 gives the full variable domain: DTGVSQNPRHKITKRGQNVTFRCDPISEHNRLYWYRQTLGQGPEFLTYFQNEAQLEKSRLLSDRFSAERPKGSFSTLEIQRTEQGDSAMYLCASSSLSRMNTEAFFGQGTRLTVV.

This clonotype was counted only a few times. CDR3 region: CASSLAGPTDTQYF. In DNA, the CDR3 is TGTGCCAGCAGTCTAGCGGGCCCCACAGATACGCAGTATTTT. This chain uses TRBV6-5 with TRBJ2-3, with 8 bases identical to TRBD2. CDR3 length equals 14 residues. In germline, CDR1 is MNHEY, CDR2 SVGAGI. Trimming cost V 5 bases and J 2 bases; bases outside gene matches: 3.

This clonotype was seen a few times. The genes are TRBV3-1 and TRBJ2-3; D is unclear. Germline-derived CDR1 and CDR2 are LGHDT and YNNKEL (reference sequence). The ends were cut back, 2 bases at V and 4 bases at J, with 1 base in the middle. CDR3 length equals 11 residues. The CDR3 region has the DNA TGTGCCAGCAGCCAATCAGATACGCAGTATTTT. Its translation: CASSQSDTQYF.

At least ten counts were recorded for this clonotype. V and J are TRBV10-3 and TRBJ2-3; 8 bases match TRBD1. The germline gives CDR1 ENHRY, CDR2 SYGVKD. The trim removed 10 bases at V and 1 base at J, leaving 7 bases unmatched. The CDR3 is 14 residues long. CDR3 coding DNA: TGTGCCAGCTGCTCGGGACAGGGCACAGATACGCAGTATTTT. Protein: CASCSGQGTDTQYF.

This clonotype has ten or more counts. The rearrangement uses TRBV9 and TRBJ2-1; perhaps TRBD2 as D (5 bases). The CDR3 contains 14 residues. The V end lost 2 bases, the J end lost 8 bases, and 14 bases lay between the germline ends. The germline gives CDR1 SGDLS, CDR2 YYNGEE. The CDR3 DNA follows: TGTGCCAGCAGCGTTGGGGAGCCGTGGGATGAGCAGTTCTTC. As protein: CASSVGEPWDEQFF.

V and J are TRBV20-1 and TRBJ1-1; D is undetermined. CDR1 and CDR2 (germline): DFQATT, SNEGSKA (reference sequence). The CDR3 spans 14 residues. V was cut by 5 bases and J by 2 bases, with 15 bases left in between. CDR3 coding DNA: TGCAGTGCTCCGACCGGCAGCCTAAACACTGAAGCTTTCTTT. Amino acids: CSAPTGSLNTEAFF.

The table lists this clonotype with many counts. This chain uses TRBV20-1 with TRBJ1-1; D is undetermined. V lost 0 bases to trimming and J lost 6 bases, with 8 bases between them. Germline CDR1 DFQATT, CDR2 SNEGSKA (reference sequence). The CDR3 is made up of 12 amino acids. CDR3 protein: CSAREQPSEAFF. The CDR3 DNA sequence: TGCAGTGCTAGAGAACAGCCATCTGAAGCTTTCTTT.

This clonotype was observed at least ten times. This rearrangement joins TRBV2 to TRBJ2-3, with a weak D call TRBD1 (5 bases). The CDR3 totals 12 residues. The germline V gene encodes CDR1 SNHLY and CDR2 FYNNEI. The ends were cut back, 4 bases at V and 5 bases at J, with 7 bases in the middle. CDR3 DNA sequence: TGTGCCAGCAGTGGTAGGGGAGATACGCAGTATTTT. As protein: CASSGRGDTQYF.

The rearrangement links TRBV20-1 to TRBJ1-1; weak D call: TRBD1 (5 bases). Germline loops: CDR1 DFQATT, CDR2 SNEGSKA (reference sequence). The ends were cut back, 3 bases at V and 0 bases at J, with 11 bases in the middle. The CDR3 is 14 amino acids. CDR3 residues: CSARGPTVNTEAFF. Written as DNA, the CDR3 is TGCAGTGCTAGGGGGCCGACAGTGAACACTGAAGCTTTCTTT.